A selection of T cell receptor beta chains follows, all from one sample in a study of human T cells and chemical hapten exposure. From the RACE reads, TCRdb called clonotypes with MiXCR, one entry per CDR3 protein. The sample records some 250,000 distinct CDR3 sequences, approximately 7.5% being singletons. Sequencing used whole blood, obtained in connection with sensitization to the hapten diphenylcyclopropenone (DPC). Every receptor here comes from a man between 18 and 35 years old with alopecia areata. Some clones in this sample may be carry-over from other donors' samples. The conserved cysteine and the conserved F or W are not part of the CDR3 here. The order of the fields is D gene, V gene, J gene, CDR3 protein. The D gene is left open where the match is weak.

D gene: NA; V gene: TRBV6-2/TRBV6-3; J gene: TRBJ1-2; CDR3 protein: ASRIGRGYT
D gene: NA; V gene: TRBV4-3; J gene: TRBJ1-5; CDR3 protein: ASSQAYQGNQPQH
D gene: TRBD2; V gene: TRBV27; J gene: TRBJ2-5; CDR3 protein: ASSLLAGIWETQY
D gene: TRBD1; V gene: TRBV29-1; J gene: TRBJ1-5; CDR3 protein: SVQGDGSNQPQH
D gene: TRBD1; V gene: TRBV7-3; J gene: TRBJ1-6; CDR3 protein: ASSSTGPRGRGEANSPLH
D gene: NA; V gene: TRBV10-3; J gene: TRBJ2-1; CDR3 protein: AISEPGRGPSNEQF
D gene: TRBD1; V gene: TRBV4-3; J gene: TRBJ2-3; CDR3 protein: ASSQDPTGGPDTQY
D gene: NA; V gene: TRBV29-1; J gene: TRBJ2-2; CDR3 protein: SVEVEGSMVIGTGELF
D gene: NA; V gene: TRBV6-5; J gene: TRBJ2-5; CDR3 protein: ASSILGSRGTQY
D gene: TRBD1; V gene: TRBV7-2; J gene: TRBJ1-2; CDR3 protein: ASSLVSGGDGYT
D gene: NA; V gene: TRBV21-1; J gene: TRBJ2-7; CDR3 protein: ASSKEGDRLWNYEQY
D gene: NA; V gene: TRBV10-3; J gene: TRBJ1-1; CDR3 protein: AISSLGTEAF
D gene: NA; V gene: TRBV2; J gene: TRBJ1-3; CDR3 protein: ASSSGRFSGNTIY
D gene: TRBD1; V gene: TRBV5-1; J gene: TRBJ2-3; CDR3 protein: ASSGTPGGFADTQY
D gene: TRBD1; V gene: TRBV7-9; J gene: TRBJ1-1; CDR3 protein: ASSSPGRQGGMYTEAF
D gene: NA; V gene: TRBV6-5; J gene: TRBJ1-1; CDR3 protein: ASSPWTVMNTEAF
D gene: NA; V gene: TRBV4-3; J gene: TRBJ2-5; CDR3 protein: ASSLTQGRQETQY
D gene: NA; V gene: TRBV21-1; J gene: TRBJ2-3; CDR3 protein: ASTGPYTQY
D gene: TRBD1; V gene: TRBV11-1; J gene: TRBJ1-6; CDR3 protein: ASSSRGTGDSPLH
D gene: NA; V gene: TRBV6-5; J gene: TRBJ1-3; CDR3 protein: ASRTRWTDSGNTIY
D gene: NA; V gene: TRBV29-1; J gene: TRBJ2-3; CDR3 protein: SVDGRGRADTQY
D gene: NA; V gene: TRBV29-1; J gene: TRBJ1-1; CDR3 protein: SVEDDKVLVTEAF
D gene: NA; V gene: TRBV4-3; J gene: TRBJ2-2; CDR3 protein: ASSQDGWGRGTGELF
D gene: NA; V gene: TRBV7-2; J gene: TRBJ1-5; CDR3 protein: ASSLAHLNQPQH
D gene: TRBD2; V gene: TRBV6-5; J gene: TRBJ2-5; CDR3 protein: ASSTGGSQETQY
D gene: TRBD2; V gene: TRBV28; J gene: TRBJ2-3; CDR3 protein: ASSLVASGGTDTQY
D gene: NA; V gene: TRBV13; J gene: TRBJ2-1; CDR3 protein: ASSLGFYNEQF
D gene: NA; V gene: TRBV7-3; J gene: TRBJ1-2; CDR3 protein: ASSPASGPEGYT
D gene: NA; V gene: TRBV4-3; J gene: TRBJ1-3; CDR3 protein: ASSQDFGSSGNTIY
D gene: TRBD1; V gene: TRBV12-3/TRBV12-4; J gene: TRBJ1-1; CDR3 protein: ASSMRAGGVRTEAF
D gene: NA; V gene: TRBV7-2; J gene: TRBJ1-2; CDR3 protein: ASSLEGRNYGYT
D gene: TRBD2; V gene: TRBV7-3; J gene: TRBJ2-6; CDR3 protein: ASSPRAGDSGANVLT
D gene: NA; V gene: TRBV2; J gene: TRBJ2-2; CDR3 protein: ASSVDFSNTGELF
D gene: TRBD2; V gene: TRBV7-2; J gene: TRBJ2-1; CDR3 protein: ASSRGRFNEQF
D gene: TRBD1; V gene: TRBV7-9; J gene: TRBJ1-1; CDR3 protein: ACAGGGTEAF
D gene: NA; V gene: TRBV28; J gene: TRBJ1-3; CDR3 protein: ASSHSYTIY
D gene: TRBD1; V gene: TRBV12-3/TRBV12-4; J gene: TRBJ2-2; CDR3 protein: ASSSTGTAAGELF
D gene: NA; V gene: TRBV12-3/TRBV12-4; J gene: TRBJ2-3; CDR3 protein: ASSKRVEGTNTQY
D gene: NA; V gene: TRBV6-2/TRBV6-3; J gene: TRBJ2-1; CDR3 protein: ASSYLGGLSYNEQF
D gene: NA; V gene: TRBV6-5; J gene: TRBJ1-6; CDR3 protein: ASSYLTGYHSPLH
D gene: NA; V gene: TRBV29-1; J gene: TRBJ1-2; CDR3 protein: SVDGLHGATGYT
D gene: NA; V gene: TRBV12-3/TRBV12-4; J gene: TRBJ1-6; CDR3 protein: ASSLDRGPLH
D gene: TRBD1; V gene: TRBV14; J gene: TRBJ2-3; CDR3 protein: ASSLDRAGSTDTQY
D gene: NA; V gene: TRBV20-1; J gene: TRBJ2-1; CDR3 protein: SGARGGINEQF
D gene: NA; V gene: TRBV5-5; J gene: TRBJ1-5; CDR3 protein: ASSLVSGPRQPQH
D gene: TRBD1; V gene: TRBV2; J gene: TRBJ1-2; CDR3 protein: ASSESSFLGGLSYGYT
D gene: TRBD1; V gene: TRBV25-1; J gene: TRBJ1-1; CDR3 protein: ASTTTGVGLNTEAF
D gene: TRBD1; V gene: TRBV20-1; J gene: TRBJ1-5; CDR3 protein: SASAGTGVQPQH
D gene: NA; V gene: TRBV20-1; J gene: TRBJ2-2; CDR3 protein: SAGDVFTGELF